A selection of T cell receptor beta chains follows, all from one sample in a study of blood T cell repertoires in COVID-19. Produced via immunoSEQ multiplex PCR; TCRdb's table is partial and in-frame only. The sample lists approximately 49,000 clones, roughly 84% occurring once. Sequencing input: peripheral blood. These receptors came from a man in his fifties or sixties with acute or convalescent COVID-19. CDR3s include the opening cysteine and the closing phenylalanine or tryptophan. Each record gives: V gene, CDR3 length, clone size, D gene, J gene, CDR3 protein, CDR3 DNA. A D gene is named only where the DNA matches it firmly. Only part of the rows carry a size: once, few, many, or a class if the clone is expanded.

TRBV6-2/TRBV6-3	13	.	.	TRBJ2-2	CASSYLGDGELFF	TGTGCCAGCAGTTACTTGGGAGACGGGGAGCTGTTTTTT
TRBV3-1/TRBV3-2	15	once	TRBD2	TRBJ2-1	CASSHTSGRGHEQFF	TGTGCCAGCAGCCATACTAGCGGGAGAGGTCATGAGCAGTTCTTC
TRBV15	15	.	.	TRBJ1-2	CATSSDGLRASGYTF	TGTGCCACCAGCAGCGACGGACTACGCGCCTCTGGCTACACCTTC
TRBV9	16	.	TRBD2	TRBJ2-1	CASSGGTSGFYNEQFF	TGTGCCAGCAGCGGAGGGACTAGCGGGTTCTACAATGAGCAGTTCTTC
TRBV9	15	once	.	TRBJ2-5	CASSVANRERETQYF	TGTGCCAGCAGCGTAGCAAACCGGGAGCGGGAGACCCAGTACTTC
TRBV10-3	15	.	TRBD1	TRBJ2-7	CAIGGTGQTSYEQYF	TGTGCCATCGGGGGAACGGGACAGACCTCCTACGAGCAGTACTTC
TRBV5-1	12	.	TRBD1	TRBJ1-1	CASSWRDREAFF	TGCGCCAGCAGCTGGAGGGACAGGGAAGCTTTCTTT
TRBV6-1	19	.	TRBD2	TRBJ2-1	CASSASSAGVFSRYNEQFF	TGTGCCAGCAGTGCCTCTTCAGCGGGAGTGTTTTCCCGATACAATGAGCAGTTCTTC
TRBV6-1	14	.	.	TRBJ1-2	CASSERRGAGGYTF	TGTGCCAGCAGTGAACGACGGGGGGCTGGTGGCTACACCTTC
TRBV7-9	13	many	.	TRBJ2-1	CASERGTPNEQFF	TGTGCCAGCGAACGAGGGACACCAAATGAGCAGTTCTTC
TRBV18	17	.	TRBD2	TRBJ2-1	CASSPRLAGDFYNEQFF	TGTGCCAGCTCACCCAGGTTAGCGGGAGACTTCTACAATGAGCAGTTCTTC
TRBV28	14	.	.	TRBJ2-7	CASSLGRALREQYF	TGTGCCAGCAGTTTAGGCAGGGCTCTTCGCGAGCAGTACTTC
TRBV30	13	.	.	TRBJ1-2	CASPDRTNYGYTF	TGTGCCTCCCCAGACAGGACTAACTATGGCTACACCTTC
TRBV2	17	.	TRBD1	TRBJ1-6	CASTGQRKSSYNSPLHF	TGTGCCAGCACGGGACAGAGAAAGAGCTCCTATAATTCACCCCTCCACTTT
TRBV6-5	13	.	.	TRBJ1-1	CASSHRVDTEAFF	TGTGCCAGCAGTCACAGGGTGGACACTGAAGCTTTCTTT
TRBV11-2	15	once	.	TRBJ2-2	CASSFRVDGTGELFF	TGTGCCAGCAGCTTCCGGGTGGATGGCACCGGGGAGCTGTTTTTT